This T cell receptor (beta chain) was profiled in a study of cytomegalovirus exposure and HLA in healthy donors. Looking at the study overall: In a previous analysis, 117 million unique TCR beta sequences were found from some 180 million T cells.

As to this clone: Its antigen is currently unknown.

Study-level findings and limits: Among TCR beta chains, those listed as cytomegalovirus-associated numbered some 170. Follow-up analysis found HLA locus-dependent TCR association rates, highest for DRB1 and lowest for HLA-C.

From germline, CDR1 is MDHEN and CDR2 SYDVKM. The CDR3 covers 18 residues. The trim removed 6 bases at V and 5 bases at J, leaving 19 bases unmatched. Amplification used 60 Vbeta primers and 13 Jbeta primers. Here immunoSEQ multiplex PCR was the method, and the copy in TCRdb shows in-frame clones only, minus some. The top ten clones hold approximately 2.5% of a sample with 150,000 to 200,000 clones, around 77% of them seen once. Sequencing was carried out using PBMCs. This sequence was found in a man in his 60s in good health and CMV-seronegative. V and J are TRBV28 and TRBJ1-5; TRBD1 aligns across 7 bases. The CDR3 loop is CASSHTDRVLNPHQPQHF. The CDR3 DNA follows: TGTGCCAGCAGCCACACTGACAGGGTTCTAAACCCCCATCAGCCCCAGCATTTT.